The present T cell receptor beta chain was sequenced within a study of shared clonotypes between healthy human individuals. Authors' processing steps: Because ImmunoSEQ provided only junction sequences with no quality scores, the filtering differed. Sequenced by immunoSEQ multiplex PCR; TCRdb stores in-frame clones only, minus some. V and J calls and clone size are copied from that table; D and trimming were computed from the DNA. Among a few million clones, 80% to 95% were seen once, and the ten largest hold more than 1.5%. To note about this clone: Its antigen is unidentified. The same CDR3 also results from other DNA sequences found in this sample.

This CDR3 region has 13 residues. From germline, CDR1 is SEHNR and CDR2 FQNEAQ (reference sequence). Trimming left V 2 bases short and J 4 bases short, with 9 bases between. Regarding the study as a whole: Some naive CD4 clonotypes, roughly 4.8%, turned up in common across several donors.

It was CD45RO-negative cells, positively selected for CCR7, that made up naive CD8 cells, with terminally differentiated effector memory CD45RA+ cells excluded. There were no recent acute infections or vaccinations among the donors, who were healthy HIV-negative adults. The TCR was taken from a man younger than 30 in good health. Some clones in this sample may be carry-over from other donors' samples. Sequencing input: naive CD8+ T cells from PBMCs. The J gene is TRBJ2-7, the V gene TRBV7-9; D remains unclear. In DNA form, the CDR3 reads TGTGCCAGCAGCTTACCAGGAACATACGAGCAGTACTTC. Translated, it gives CASSLPGTYEQYF.